These T cell receptor beta chains were read from a single sample in a study of T-cell memory formation after mild COVID-19. TCRdb re-derived calls from the 5' RACE reads in MiXCR, one entry per CDR3 protein. The sample holds almost 550,000 distinct CDR3 sequences, about a fifth seen once. The material sequenced was PBMCs or a T cell subset sorted from them (not recorded which). The receptors derive from an adult woman who had mild COVID-19 (a few samples of this study predate the infection). Cell type and time point are not known. CDR3s include the opening cysteine and the closing phenylalanine or tryptophan. Fields, in order: D gene, clone size, J gene, V gene, CDR3 DNA, CDR3 protein. A D gene is named only where the DNA matches it firmly. Some rows have no size entry. The others give once, few or many, or a class for an expanded clone.

D: .; size: few; J: TRBJ1-1; V: TRBV25-1; DNA: TGTGCCAGCAGTCACAGGAACACTGAAGCTTTCTTT; CDR3: CASSHRNTEAFF
D: .; size: few; J: TRBJ2-1; V: TRBV29-1; DNA: TGCAGCGTTGAGGGGTTCTACAATGAGCAGTTCTTC; CDR3: CSVEGFYNEQFF
D: .; size: .; J: TRBJ2-2; V: TRBV7-9; DNA: TGTGCCAGCAGCTTAGGGGATTACACCGGGGAGCTGTTTTTT; CDR3: CASSLGDYTGELFF
D: TRBD2; size: many; J: TRBJ2-2; V: TRBV12-3/TRBV12-4; DNA: TGTGCCAGCAGTTTCAGCGGGAGGGCCACCGGGGAGCTGTTTTTT; CDR3: CASSFSGRATGELFF
D: TRBD2; size: .; J: TRBJ2-1; V: TRBV4-1; DNA: TGCGCCAGCAGCCCTAGCGGGGGGGGAACAGGTGAGCAGTTCTTC; CDR3: CASSPSGGGTGEQFF
D: .; size: .; J: TRBJ1-5; V: TRBV6-2/TRBV6-3; DNA: TGTGCCAGCAATACCGGGGGCCAGCCCCAGCATTTT; CDR3: CASNTGGQPQHF
D: .; size: .; J: TRBJ2-3; V: TRBV7-6; DNA: TGTGCCAGCAGGTTCACGGGGGTTATCACAGATACGCAGTATTTT; CDR3: CASRFTGVITDTQYF
D: TRBD1; size: .; J: TRBJ1-2; V: TRBV4-2; DNA: TGTGCCAGCAGCCAATCGGACAGGGTTCTTGCCTATGGCTACACCTTC; CDR3: CASSQSDRVLAYGYTF
D: TRBD2; size: few; J: TRBJ2-5; V: TRBV29-1; DNA: TGCAGCGTCAGAAGCGGGAGGAGGTTGGAGACCCAGTACTTC; CDR3: CSVRSGRRLETQYF
D: TRBD1; size: few; J: TRBJ2-3; V: TRBV7-9; DNA: TGTGCCAGCAGCCGACAGGGGGCGATTAACACAGATACGCAGTATTTT; CDR3: CASSRQGAINTDTQYF
D: .; size: .; J: TRBJ2-1; V: TRBV7-2; DNA: TGTGCCAGCAGCCGACCCGGCGTGAGCTCCTACAATGAGCAGTTCTTC; CDR3: CASSRPGVSSYNEQFF
D: .; size: few; J: TRBJ2-3; V: TRBV7-2; DNA: TGTGCCAGCAGCTTAGGGAGCGTCACAGATACGCAGTATTTT; CDR3: CASSLGSVTDTQYF
D: .; size: few; J: TRBJ1-2; V: TRBV30; DNA: TGTGCCTGGAGTGTACAGCGGACAGACTATGGCTACACCTTC; CDR3: CAWSVQRTDYGYTF
D: .; size: .; J: TRBJ2-7; V: TRBV18; DNA: TGTGCCAGCTCACCACCCAGGAACGACGAGCAGTACTTC; CDR3: CASSPPRNDEQYF
D: TRBD1; size: .; J: TRBJ1-1; V: TRBV7-6; DNA: TGTGCCAGCAGCAGTAACAGGGGGTGGGACACTGAAGCTTTCTTT; CDR3: CASSSNRGWDTEAFF
D: .; size: .; J: TRBJ2-1; V: TRBV7-9; DNA: TGTGCCAGCAGCCCTAGTGGCTGGTCGGATGAGCAGTTCTTC; CDR3: CASSPSGWSDEQFF
D: .; size: few; J: TRBJ2-7; V: TRBV19; DNA: TGTGCCAGTGGCCACAGGAAGGGCGAGCAGTACTTC; CDR3: CASGHRKGEQYF
D: TRBD1; size: few; J: TRBJ2-6; V: TRBV10-3; DNA: TGTGCCATGGGACAGGGTATGTCTGGGGCCAACGTCCTGACTTTC; CDR3: CAMGQGMSGANVLTF
D: TRBD2; size: .; J: TRBJ2-3; V: TRBV5-4; DNA: TGTGCCAGCAGCTTGGGGACTAGCGGTAGGCGAGCCACAGATACGCAGTATTTT; CDR3: CASSLGTSGRRATDTQYF
D: TRBD2; size: few; J: TRBJ2-3; V: TRBV7-9; DNA: TGTGCCAGCAGCTTAACTAGCGATCTCACAGATACGCAGTATTTT; CDR3: CASSLTSDLTDTQYF
D: .; size: few; J: TRBJ1-1; V: TRBV21-1; DNA: TGTGCCAGCAGCAACGACATGAACACTGAAGCTTTCTTT; CDR3: CASSNDMNTEAFF
D: .; size: few; J: TRBJ1-6; V: TRBV11-2; DNA: TGTGCCAGCAGCTTTACTCCTAGTTGGGATTCACCCCTCCACTTT; CDR3: CASSFTPSWDSPLHF
D: TRBD1; size: .; J: TRBJ1-2; V: TRBV5-5; DNA: TGTGCCAGCAGCTTGGGACAGGGGATCGACTATGGCTACACCTTC; CDR3: CASSLGQGIDYGYTF
D: .; size: .; J: TRBJ1-1; V: TRBV27; DNA: TGTGCCAGCAGTTTGTCTGGTCTCTCGAACACTGAAGCTTTCTTT; CDR3: CASSLSGLSNTEAFF
D: TRBD1; size: few; J: TRBJ1-2; V: TRBV29-1; DNA: TGCAGCGTGAGCGGGGGCCGGGACAGGGGTTTGTATGGCTACACCTTC; CDR3: CSVSGGRDRGLYGYTF
D: .; size: few; J: TRBJ1-1; V: TRBV6-5; DNA: TGTGCCAGCAGTTACTCGATGTACGGGAAAGGGGCTTTCTTT; CDR3: CASSYSMYGKGAFF
D: .; size: .; J: TRBJ1-5; V: TRBV3-1; DNA: TGTGCCAGCAGCACACAGGGTAATCAGCCCCAGCATTTT; CDR3: CASSTQGNQPQHF
D: .; size: few; J: TRBJ2-3; V: TRBV20-1; DNA: TGCAGTGCTAGAAGGTTAGATAGCACAGATACGCAGTATTTT; CDR3: CSARRLDSTDTQYF
D: .; size: .; J: TRBJ1-1; V: TRBV29-1; DNA: TGCAGCGTTGTAGGGCGGGGGGCGAGCACTGAAGCTTTCTTT; CDR3: CSVVGRGASTEAFF
D: TRBD1; size: .; J: TRBJ2-3; V: TRBV29-1; DNA: TGCAGCGTCCGGATCGGGACAGGCGGCACAGATACGCAGTATTTT; CDR3: CSVRIGTGGTDTQYF
D: TRBD1; size: .; J: TRBJ2-1; V: TRBV5-5; DNA: TGTCCCAGCAGCTTTAGACAGGGGGGTGTTAGTGAGCAGTTCTTC; CDR3: CPSSFRQGGVSEQFF
D: .; size: few; J: TRBJ2-7; V: TRBV5-5; DNA: TGTGCCAGCAGCCCCCCGGGGGTAGCGTCCTACGAGCAGTACTTC; CDR3: CASSPPGVASYEQYF
D: .; size: few; J: TRBJ2-7; V: TRBV27; DNA: TGTGCCAGCAGTTTATCCGTCGGGGACGGGACTCAAGCCTACGAGCAGTACTTC; CDR3: CASSLSVGDGTQAYEQYF
D: TRBD1; size: few; J: TRBJ1-1; V: TRBV4-2; DNA: TGTGCCAGCAGCTCAAGAGGGGACAGCATGAACACTGAAGCTTTCTTT; CDR3: CASSSRGDSMNTEAFF
D: .; size: few; J: TRBJ1-2; V: TRBV5-1; DNA: TGCGCCAGCAGCCTAACTACGGCGGACTATGGCTACACCTTC; CDR3: CASSLTTADYGYTF
D: .; size: .; J: TRBJ1-2; V: TRBV5-1; DNA: TGCGCCAGCAGCTATACTACTTCAGAGTACCAAGGGGGCTACACCTTC; CDR3: CASSYTTSEYQGGYTF
D: .; size: .; J: TRBJ2-5; V: TRBV21-1; DNA: TGTGCCAGCGGACAGGGGAAGTCGGAGACCCAGTACTTC; CDR3: CASGQGKSETQYF
D: .; size: many; J: TRBJ2-4; V: TRBV3-1; DNA: TGTGCCAGCAGCCAGTGGTACGGGGAGCGTTTAGCCAAAAACATTCAGTACTTC; CDR3: CASSQWYGERLAKNIQYF
D: .; size: few; J: TRBJ1-5; V: TRBV6-5; DNA: TGTGCCAGCGGACAGAATAGCAATCAGCCCCAGCATTTT; CDR3: CASGQNSNQPQHF
D: .; size: .; J: TRBJ2-7; V: TRBV12-3/TRBV12-4; DNA: TGTGCCAGCAGCCCATTGAACTACGAGCAGTACTTC; CDR3: CASSPLNYEQYF
D: .; size: .; J: TRBJ2-6; V: TRBV4-1; DNA: TGCGCCAGCAGCCAAGGAGCCTTATCTGGGGCCAACGTCCTGACTTTC; CDR3: CASSQGALSGANVLTF
D: .; size: once; J: TRBJ2-3; V: TRBV2; DNA: TGTGCCGGCAGAGGGGGTATTGGCCGAGATACGCAGTATTTT; CDR3: CAGRGGIGRDTQYF
D: .; size: .; J: TRBJ2-7; V: TRBV19; DNA: TGTGCCAGTAGTATCCCGGGTTCCGTCTACGAGCAGTACTTC; CDR3: CASSIPGSVYEQYF
D: TRBD2; size: few; J: TRBJ2-5; V: TRBV7-2; DNA: TGTGCCAGCAGCCTCACGGCGGGGGGCCTAGAGACCCAGTACTTC; CDR3: CASSLTAGGLETQYF
D: TRBD2; size: .; J: TRBJ2-2; V: TRBV6-1; DNA: TGTGCCAGCAGTGTTTCCCCGGGGGGAGAGAACACCGGGGAGCTGTTTTTT; CDR3: CASSVSPGGENTGELFF
D: TRBD1; size: few; J: TRBJ1-1; V: TRBV7-2; DNA: TGTGCCAGCAGCCCCGAAGGACAGGTTAAGGTTGAAGCTTTCTTT; CDR3: CASSPEGQVKVEAFF
D: TRBD1; size: few; J: TRBJ2-3; V: TRBV5-1; DNA: TGCGCCAGCAGGGATGGGACAGACACAGATACGCAGTATTTT; CDR3: CASRDGTDTDTQYF
D: TRBD2; size: .; J: TRBJ2-5; V: TRBV7-2; DNA: TGTGCCAGCAGCTTAGTAGGGGCGGGAGTGTCAGAGACCCAGTACTTC; CDR3: CASSLVGAGVSETQYF
D: TRBD1; size: .; J: TRBJ1-6; V: TRBV3-1; DNA: TGTGCCAGCAGCCCCCGAGGGCGACAGGGTGTAGGGAATTCACCCCTCCACTTT; CDR3: CASSPRGRQGVGNSPLHF
D: .; size: .; J: TRBJ2-6; V: TRBV6-6; DNA: TGTGCCAGCAGGAAGGTCCTTGCTGGGGCCAACGTCCTGACTTTC; CDR3: CASRKVLAGANVLTF
D: .; size: many; J: TRBJ2-5; V: TRBV7-6; DNA: TGTGCCAGCAGCTTATCGTCAGAGACCCAGTACTTC; CDR3: CASSLSSETQYF
D: .; size: .; J: TRBJ2-2; V: TRBV6-5; DNA: TGTGCCAGCACGGCAGGCGGAGGGAACACCGGGGAGCTGTTTTTT; CDR3: CASTAGGGNTGELFF
D: TRBD1; size: .; J: TRBJ2-5; V: TRBV7-6; DNA: TGTGCCAGCAGCCTGGGGACAGGGGGCCAAGAGACCCAGTACTTC; CDR3: CASSLGTGGQETQYF
D: .; size: .; J: TRBJ2-7; V: TRBV3-1; DNA: TGTGCCAGCAGTCCTCCTGGGGATGAGCAGTACTTC; CDR3: CASSPPGDEQYF
D: .; size: .; J: TRBJ1-1; V: TRBV6-1; DNA: TGTGCCAGCGGACCCGGTGGGGAGGGCACTGAAGCTTTCTTT; CDR3: CASGPGGEGTEAFF